This TCR beta chain was obtained from a study of cytomegalovirus exposure and HLA in healthy donors. On the study more broadly: Later analysis reported that the approximately 120 validation repertoires shared the platform of the roughly 710 first-cohort repertoires.

V lost 0 bases and J lost 4, with 16 bases in between. CDR3 length: 16 residues. The germline gives CDR1 SGHRS, CDR2 YFSETQ. Comment on this clone: As yet, its antigen is unknown.

Whole-study findings and limits: Diagnosis of cytomegalovirus status made by the classifier reportedly showed high specificity and sensitivity. Many donors carried some public TCRs, although rarity characterized most TCR sequences.

Assay used: immunoSEQ multiplex PCR; TCRdb lists only in-frame clones, some missing. The sample shows some 130,000 clones, approximately 85% of them seen only once. The material sequenced was PBMCs. The TCR originated in a woman aged 25 to 39 in good health and CMV-seronegative. The gene calls are TRBV5-1 and TRBJ1-1, with D possibly matching TRBD1 (5 bases). Here the CDR3 reads CASSLASGRSGTEAFF. DNA for the CDR3: TGCGCCAGCAGCTTGGCATCAGGGCGTAGTGGCACTGAAGCTTTCTTT.